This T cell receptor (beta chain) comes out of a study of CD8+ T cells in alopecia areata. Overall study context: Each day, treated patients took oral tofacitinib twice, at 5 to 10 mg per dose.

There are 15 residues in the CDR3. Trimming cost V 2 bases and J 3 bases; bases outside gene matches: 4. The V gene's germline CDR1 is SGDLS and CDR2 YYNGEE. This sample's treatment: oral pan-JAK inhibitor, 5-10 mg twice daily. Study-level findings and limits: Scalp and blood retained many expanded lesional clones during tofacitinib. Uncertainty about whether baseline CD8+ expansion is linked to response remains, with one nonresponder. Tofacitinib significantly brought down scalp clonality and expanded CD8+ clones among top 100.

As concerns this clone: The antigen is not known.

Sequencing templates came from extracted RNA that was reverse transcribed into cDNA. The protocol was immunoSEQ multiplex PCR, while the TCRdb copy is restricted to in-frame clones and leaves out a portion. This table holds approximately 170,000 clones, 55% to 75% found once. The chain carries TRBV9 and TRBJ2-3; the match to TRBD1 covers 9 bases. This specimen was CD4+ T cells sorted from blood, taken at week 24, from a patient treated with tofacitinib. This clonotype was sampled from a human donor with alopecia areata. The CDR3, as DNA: TGTGCCAGCAGCGTCCGGGACAGGGTTACAGATACGCAGTATTTT. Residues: CASSVRDRVTDTQYF.